This T cell receptor (beta chain) comes out of a study of T cells after yellow fever vaccination. This clonotype was counted between two and nine times. The antigen is unknown. The V gene end was trimmed by 4 bases and the J gene end by 5 bases; junction bases not matched to a gene: 2. CDR1 is SGHRS, CDR2 YFSETQ, per germline. This CDR3 spans 13 amino acids. Study observations and caveats: Most primary-vaccination clones recurred post-booster (approximately 95% CD4, roughly 87% CD8).

TCRdb redid the calling of the 5' RACE reads with MiXCR, one entry per CDR3 protein. The table lists 150,000 to 200,000 distinct CDR3 sequences, 9.5% to 12% of them singletons. Sequenced material: CD8+ T cells sorted from PBMCs, taken 15 days after the yellow fever booster vaccination. The TCR sequence derives from a man between 18 and 35 years old who received the YFV17D yellow fever vaccine. The chain combines TRBV5-1 with TRBJ2-1; 8 nucleotides agree with TRBD1. The CDR3: CASSRGQDNEQFF. The CDR3 region has the DNA TGCGCCAGCAGCCGGGGACAGGACAATGAGCAGTTCTTC.